The 16 T cell receptor beta chains listed next were all sequenced from one sample in a study of sequential checkpoint blockade in melanoma. Stated treatment: randomized to nivolumab then ipilimumab (arm A) or the reverse (arm B). Measured with immunoSEQ multiplex PCR; TCRdb has only the in-frame clones, and not every one. Of some 5,100 clones in the sample, about 20% were seen once. Sequencing used tumor tissue (inferred from file names), obtained from a patient given nivolumab and ipilimumab in sequence. The receptors derive from a human donor with melanoma.

Within the sample, this clone is medium-sized. The chain carries TRBV6-8 and TRBJ1-5; D ambiguous. V was cut by 4 bases and J by 3 bases, with 4 bases left in between. The CDR3 has 12 residues. The germline V gene encodes CDR1 MNHGY and CDR2 SAAAGT. In nucleotides, the CDR3 is TGTGCCAGCAGTTGGCTCAATCAGCCCCAGCATTTT. It yields the protein CASSWLNQPQHF.

This clone was observed a few times. V usage is TRBV9 and J usage is TRBJ2-7, with D perhaps matching TRBD1 (5 bases). Trimming took off 3 bases at V and 7 bases at J, with 14 bases between the two ends. This CDR3 is 13 amino acids long. Germline V gene data show CDR1 as SGDLS and CDR2 as YYNGEE. The CDR3 nucleotides are TGTGCCAGCAGCGACCACAGGACGGGTGAGCAGTACTTC. This translates into CASSDHRTGEQYF.

This chain joins TRBV28 and TRBJ1-4; weak D call: TRBD1 (6 bases). The CDR3 spans 15 residues. The V end was cut by 4 bases, the J end by 4 bases, with 13 bases between. The V gene's germline CDR1 is MDHEN and CDR2 SYDVKM. CDR3 DNA: TGTGCCAGCAGTTCCCAGACAGGCCGTAATGAAAAACTGTTTTTT. Protein: CASSSQTGRNEKLFF.

This clone turned up a few times. The chain recombines TRBV11-3 with TRBJ2-7; 8 bases align to TRBD1. J lost 9 bases, V lost 5 bases, and 18 bases had no gene match. Germline lookup yields CDR1 SGHNT and CDR2 YENEEA. This CDR3 is 16 amino acids long. Here the CDR3 reads CASSRGLDRGSVAQYF. As DNA, the CDR3 is TGTGCCAGCAGCCGCGGACTTGACAGGGGCAGTGTCGCGCAGTACTTC.

At least ten counts were recorded for this clone. The rearrangement uses TRBV23-1 and TRBJ1-2; D is unclear. TRBV23-1 carries the ORF label, with uncertain function. Between the trimmed V and J ends, which lost 6 bases and 5 bases, there was a span of 19 bases. The CDR3 is 15 residues long. CDR3 coding DNA: TGCGCCAGCAGCCAAGTCGGCTCGGAGCTGTATGGCTACACCTTC. The encoded protein is CASSQVGSELYGYTF.

The rearrangement links TRBV7-7 to TRBJ2-3, with D perhaps given as TRBD1 or TRBD2 (6 bases each). The CDR3 totals 14 residues. CDR1 and CDR2 (germline): SSHAT, FNYEAQ (reference sequence). Trimming pared 5 bases from V and 5 bases from J, leaving 14 bases between. Written as DNA, the CDR3 is TGTGCCAGCAGCCTAGAGGGGGGCATAGATACGCAGTATTTT. It yields the protein CASSLEGGIDTQYF.

The CDR3 region has the DNA TGCGCCAGCAGCTTGCACCCATGGAACACCGGGGAGCTGTTTTTT. This gives the protein CASSLHPWNTGELFF. The rearrangement links TRBV5-1 to TRBJ2-2, with unresolved D. V dropped 1 base and J dropped 1 base, with 8 bases sitting between them. The CDR3 has 15 amino acids. Looked up from germline, CDR1 is SGHRS and CDR2 is YFSETQ. Based on the CDR3 plus reference TRBV5-1 and TRBJ2-2, the full variable domain is KAGVTQTPRYLIKTRGQQVTLSCSPISGHRSVSWYQQTPGQGLQFLFEYFSETQRNKGNFPGRFSGRQFSNSRSEMNVSTLELGDSALYLCASSLHPWNTGELFFGEGSRLTVL.

This clone was seen repeatedly, ten times or more. This chain connects TRBV28 to TRBJ1-6; D not resolved. Germline-derived CDR1 and CDR2 are MDHEN and SYDVKM. The CDR3 loop spans 13 amino acids. V dropped 8 bases and J dropped 7 bases, with 12 bases sitting between them. CDR3: CASGVLLNSPLHF. The CDR3 bases are TGTGCCAGCGGAGTCCTCCTCAATTCACCCCTCCACTTT.

The V call is TRBV28, the J call TRBJ1-5, with D unclear. This CDR3 comprises 15 residues. Trimming cost V 5 bases and J 2 bases, with 13 bases left between them. Germline CDR1 reads MDHEN; CDR2 reads SYDVKM. CDR3 region: CASSKLGLGNQPQHF. CDR3 DNA: TGTGCCAGCAGTAAGTTAGGGTTGGGCAATCAGCCCCAGCATTTT. The variable domain in full, completed from reference TRBV28 and TRBJ1-5, reads DVKVTQSSRYLVKRTGEKVFLECVQDMDHENMFWYRQDPGLGLRLIYFSYDVKMKEKGDIPEGYSVSREKKERFSLILESASTNQTSMYLCASSKLGLGNQPQHFGDGTRLSIL.

This clone appeared a few times. The chain employs TRBV18 and TRBJ1-1; D might be TRBD1 (5 bases). CDR1 is KGHSH, CDR2 LQKENI, per germline. CDR3 length: 15 amino acids. The V gene lost 0 bases and the J gene lost 1 base, with 9 bases spanning the gap. This CDR3 reads CASSPPSQGNTEAFF. The CDR3, as DNA: TGTGCCAGCTCACCACCCTCCCAGGGGAACACTGAAGCTTTCTTT.

This clone was seen at least ten times. J is TRBJ2-3 and V is TRBV6-8; possibly TRBD2 for D (5 bases). Germline loops: CDR1 MNHGY, CDR2 SAAAGT. With 6 bases removed from V and 1 base from J, the gap between germline ends came to 14 bases. This CDR3 has 15 residues. The CDR3, as DNA: TGTGCCAGCAGCAATAAACGGGGAGGCACAGATACGCAGTATTTT. Amino acid sequence: CASSNKRGGTDTQYF.

This clone is judged medium-sized. A junction boundary mismatches the germline segment, possibly from a read error. Other DNA sequences of this sample code for an identical CDR3. The chain recombines TRBV6-8 with TRBJ1-1; no clear D. Germline loops: CDR1 MNHGY, CDR2 SAAAGT. This CDR3 is built from 12 residues. As DNA, the CDR3 is TGTGCCAGCAGTGACTCAGCCGGTGAAGCTTTCTTT. It is translated as CASSDSAGEAFF.

V is TRBV11-3 and J is TRBJ1-3, with a possible D match to TRBD1 (5 bases). This CDR3 region has 14 residues. V lost 5 bases and J 8 bases, leaving 16 bases between the germline ends. CDR1 is SGHNT, CDR2 YENEEA, per germline. CDR3 protein: CASSAEAGLDTIYF. DNA for the CDR3: TGTGCCAGCAGCGCCGAGGCAGGGTTGGACACCATATATTTT.

This chain connects TRBV30 to TRBJ2-1, with 11 bases matching TRBD2. CDR3 length equals 16 residues. V lost 5 bases and J lost 8; bases outside the gene matches: 14. Germline V gene data show CDR1 as GTSNPN and CDR2 as SVGIG (reference sequence). In DNA, the CDR3 is TGTGCCTGGGCCCGGGTTTTAGCGGGGGGGCTGGATGAGCAGTTCTTC. It translates to CAWARVLAGGLDEQFF.

This chain joins TRBV5-1 and TRBJ2-2; D is possibly TRBD1 (6 bases). Per the germline V gene, CDR1 is SGHRS and CDR2 is YFSETQ. The CDR3 runs 14 residues. Trimming stripped 6 bases from V and 1 base from J, with 10 bases between. CDR3 protein: CASNPTGNTGELFF. CDR3 DNA: TGCGCCAGCAACCCGACAGGGAACACCGGGGAGCTGTTTTTT.

This clone was seen at least ten times. The chain links TRBV7-6 to TRBJ1-2; a possible D gene is TRBD1 (5 bases). The CDR3 sequence is 14 residues long. V was clipped by 1 base and J by 2 bases, with 8 bases between them. Germline CDR1 and CDR2: SGHVS and FNYEAQ. The CDR3 here is CASSLGSGNYGYTF. CDR3 DNA: TGTGCCAGCAGCTTAGGTTCAGGGAACTATGGCTACACCTTC.